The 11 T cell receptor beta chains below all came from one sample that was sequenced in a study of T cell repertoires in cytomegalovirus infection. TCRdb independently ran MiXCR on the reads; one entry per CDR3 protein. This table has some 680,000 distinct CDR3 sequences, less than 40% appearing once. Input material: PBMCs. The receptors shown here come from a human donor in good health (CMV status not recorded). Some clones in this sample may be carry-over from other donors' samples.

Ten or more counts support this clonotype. The CDR3 DNA reads as TGTGCCAGCAGCTTAGTTCTGGGGTACCACGAGCAGTACTTC. Protein product: CASSLVLGYHEQYF. The chain couples TRBV7-8 to TRBJ2-7; D is unresolved. This CDR3 contains 14 residues. Trimming removed 1 base at V and 5 bases at J, with 12 bases between. Germline V gene sequence: CDR1 SGHVS, CDR2 FQNEAQ.

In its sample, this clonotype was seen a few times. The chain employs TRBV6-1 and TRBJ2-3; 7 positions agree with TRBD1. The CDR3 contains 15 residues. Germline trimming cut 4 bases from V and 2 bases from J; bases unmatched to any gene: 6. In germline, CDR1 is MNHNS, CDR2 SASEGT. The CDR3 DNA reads TGTGCCAGCAGTGTTTTCGGGACAGCCACAGATACGCAGTATTTT. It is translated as CASSVFGTATDTQYF.

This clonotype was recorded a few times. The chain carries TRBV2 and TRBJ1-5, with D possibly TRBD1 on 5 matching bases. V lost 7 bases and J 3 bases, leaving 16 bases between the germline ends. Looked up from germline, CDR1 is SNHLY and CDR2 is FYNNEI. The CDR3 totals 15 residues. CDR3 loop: CASTQAGGFNQPQHF. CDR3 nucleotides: TGTGCCAGCACACAGGCTGGGGGTTTCAATCAGCCCCAGCATTTT. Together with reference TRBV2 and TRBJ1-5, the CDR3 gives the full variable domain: EPEVTQTPSHQVTQMGQEVILRCVPISNHLYFYWYRQILGQKVEFLVSFYNNEISEKSEIFDDQFSVERPDGSNFTLKIRSTKLEDSAMYFCASTQAGGFNQPQHFGDGTRLSIL.

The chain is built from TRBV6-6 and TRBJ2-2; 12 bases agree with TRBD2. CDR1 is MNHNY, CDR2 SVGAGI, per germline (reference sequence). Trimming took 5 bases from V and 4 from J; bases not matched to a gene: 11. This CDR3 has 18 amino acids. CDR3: CASSPRLAGVAGTGELFF. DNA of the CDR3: TGTGCCAGCAGTCCCCGACTAGCGGGAGTAGCGGGCACCGGGGAGCTGTTTTTT.

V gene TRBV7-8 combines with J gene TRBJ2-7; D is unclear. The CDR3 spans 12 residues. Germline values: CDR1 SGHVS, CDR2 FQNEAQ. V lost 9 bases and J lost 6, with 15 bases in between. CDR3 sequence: CASLPGNSEQYF. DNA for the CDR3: TGTGCCAGTTTACCTGGTAACTCCGAGCAGTACTTC.

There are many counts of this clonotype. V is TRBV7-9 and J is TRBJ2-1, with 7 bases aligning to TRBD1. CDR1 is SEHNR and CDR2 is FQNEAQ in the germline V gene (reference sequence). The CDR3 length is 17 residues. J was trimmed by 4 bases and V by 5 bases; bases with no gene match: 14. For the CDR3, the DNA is TGTGCCAGCAGCCCACCCCCGACAGGGAAGGGGTACAATGAGCAGTTCTTC. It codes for CASSPPPTGKGYNEQFF.

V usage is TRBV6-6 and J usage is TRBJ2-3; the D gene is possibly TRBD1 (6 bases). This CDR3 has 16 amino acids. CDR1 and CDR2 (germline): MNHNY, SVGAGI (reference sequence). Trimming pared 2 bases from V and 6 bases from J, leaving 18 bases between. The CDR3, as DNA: TGTGCCAGCAGTTACGCAGCAGGGGATTTTTTTGATACGCAGTATTTT. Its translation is CASSYAAGDFFDTQYF.

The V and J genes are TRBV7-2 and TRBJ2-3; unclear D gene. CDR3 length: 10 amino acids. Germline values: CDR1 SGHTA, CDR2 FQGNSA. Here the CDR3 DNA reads TGTGGCTCCGGCGAAGATACGCAGTATTTT. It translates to CGSGEDTQYF.

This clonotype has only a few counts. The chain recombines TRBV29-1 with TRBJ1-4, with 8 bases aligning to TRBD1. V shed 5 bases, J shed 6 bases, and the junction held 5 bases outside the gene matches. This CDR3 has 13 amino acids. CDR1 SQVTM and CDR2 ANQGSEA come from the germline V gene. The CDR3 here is CSVSRGQDEKLFF. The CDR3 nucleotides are TGCAGCGTTTCCAGGGGGCAGGATGAAAAACTGTTTTTT. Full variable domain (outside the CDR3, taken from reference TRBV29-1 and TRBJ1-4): SAVISQKPSRDICQRGTSLTIQCQVDSQVTMMFWYRQQPGQSLTLIATANQGSEATYESGFVIDKFPISRPNLTFSTLTVSNMSPEDSSIYLCSVSRGQDEKLFFGSGTQLSVL.

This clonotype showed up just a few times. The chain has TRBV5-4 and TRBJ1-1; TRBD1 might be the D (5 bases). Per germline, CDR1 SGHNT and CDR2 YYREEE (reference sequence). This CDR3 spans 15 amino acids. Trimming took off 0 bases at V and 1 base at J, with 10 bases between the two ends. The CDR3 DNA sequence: TGTGCCAGCAGCTTGGCCCAGAGGGGGAACACTGAAGCTTTCTTT. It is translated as CASSLAQRGNTEAFF.

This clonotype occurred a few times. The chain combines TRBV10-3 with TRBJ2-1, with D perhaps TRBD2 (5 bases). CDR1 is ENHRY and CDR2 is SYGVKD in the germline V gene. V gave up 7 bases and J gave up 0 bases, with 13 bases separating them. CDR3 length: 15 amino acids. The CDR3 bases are TGTGCCATCAAGGTCCCGGGAAGCTCCTACAATGAGCAGTTCTTC. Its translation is CAIKVPGSSYNEQFF.